This record covers a single T cell receptor beta chain. Here immunoSEQ multiplex PCR was the method, and the copy in TCRdb shows in-frame clones only, minus some. The sample gives around 64,000 clones, over 70% of which show up once; over 4% is in the top ten. The data were obtained in a study of a mutant IDH1 vaccine in newly diagnosed glioma. Time point given: baseline, week 1 (first vaccination visit). The treatment: pre-vaccination baseline after standard-of-care therapy. The CDR3 loop spans 15 amino acids. The V gene's germline CDR1 is MDHEN and CDR2 SYDVKM. Trimming took 2 bases from V and 1 from J, leaving 11 bases between them.

The chain links TRBV28 to TRBJ1-2; D not certain. The sequenced sample was peripheral blood mononuclear cells (PBMCs), obtained from a glioma patient treated with radiotherapy, temozolomide or both. The clonotype was recovered from a woman aged 18-35 years with glioma. Some clones in this sample may be carry-over from other donors' samples. CDR3 residues: CASSLGGFDNYGYTF. DNA for the CDR3: TGTGCCAGCAGTTTAGGAGGTTTTGATAACTATGGCTACACCTTC.